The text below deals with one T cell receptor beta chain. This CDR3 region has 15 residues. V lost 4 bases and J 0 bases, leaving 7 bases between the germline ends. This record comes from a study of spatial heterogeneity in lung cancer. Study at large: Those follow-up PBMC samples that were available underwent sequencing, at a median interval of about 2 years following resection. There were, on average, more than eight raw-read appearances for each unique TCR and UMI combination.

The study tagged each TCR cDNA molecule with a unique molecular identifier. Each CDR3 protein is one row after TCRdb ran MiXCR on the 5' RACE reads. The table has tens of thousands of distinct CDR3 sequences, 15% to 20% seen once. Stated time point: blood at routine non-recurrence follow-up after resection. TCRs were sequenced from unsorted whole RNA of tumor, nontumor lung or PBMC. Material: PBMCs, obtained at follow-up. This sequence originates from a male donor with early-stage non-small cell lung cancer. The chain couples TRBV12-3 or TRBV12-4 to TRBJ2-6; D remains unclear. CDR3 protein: CASSSTHSGANVLTF. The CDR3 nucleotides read TGTGCCAGCAGTTCCACCCACTCTGGGGCCAACGTCCTGACTTTC.